Reported below is one T cell receptor (beta chain). How the authors handled the data: Estimated nucleated cell counts came from reference gene primer amplification. TCRdb's copy holds only in-frame clones and misses some; the assay was immunoSEQ multiplex PCR. D and trimming were read from the DNA, whereas the V and J calls and clone size are those reported in that table. The table lists approximately 120,000 clones, around three quarters of them singletons. This sample was taken from a study of blood T cell repertoires in COVID-19. Study as a whole: Samples representing acute and convalescent COVID-19 were sourced from the United States, Italy and Spain.

Germline V gene sequence: CDR1 SGHVS, CDR2 FNYEAQ. The CDR3 runs to 18 residues. Trimming removed 1 base from V and 3 bases from J, with 22 bases in between. The V gene is TRBV7-6, the J gene TRBJ2-7; TRBD1 is a possible D gene (6 bases). The sequence derives from a man in his forties with active or convalescent COVID-19. Material: peripheral blood. CDR3 bases: TGTGCCAGCAGCTTAGTGGGGGCTGAGATCAGGGCTTACTACGAGCAGTACTTC. This codes for CASSLVGAEIRAYYEQYF.